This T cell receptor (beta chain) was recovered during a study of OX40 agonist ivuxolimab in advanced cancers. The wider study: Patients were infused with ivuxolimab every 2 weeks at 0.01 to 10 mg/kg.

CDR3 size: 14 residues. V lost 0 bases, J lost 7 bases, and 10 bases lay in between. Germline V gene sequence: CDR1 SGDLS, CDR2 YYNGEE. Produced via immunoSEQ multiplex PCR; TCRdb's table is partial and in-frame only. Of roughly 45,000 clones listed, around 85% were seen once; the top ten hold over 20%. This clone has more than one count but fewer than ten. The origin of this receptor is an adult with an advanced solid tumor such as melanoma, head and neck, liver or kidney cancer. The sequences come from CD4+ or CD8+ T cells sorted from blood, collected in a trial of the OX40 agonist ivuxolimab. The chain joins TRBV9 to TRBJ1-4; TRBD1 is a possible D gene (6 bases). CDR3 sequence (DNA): TGTGCCAGCAGCGTAGGAAAAGGGGGTGAAAAACTGTTTTTT. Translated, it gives CASSVGKGGEKLFF.